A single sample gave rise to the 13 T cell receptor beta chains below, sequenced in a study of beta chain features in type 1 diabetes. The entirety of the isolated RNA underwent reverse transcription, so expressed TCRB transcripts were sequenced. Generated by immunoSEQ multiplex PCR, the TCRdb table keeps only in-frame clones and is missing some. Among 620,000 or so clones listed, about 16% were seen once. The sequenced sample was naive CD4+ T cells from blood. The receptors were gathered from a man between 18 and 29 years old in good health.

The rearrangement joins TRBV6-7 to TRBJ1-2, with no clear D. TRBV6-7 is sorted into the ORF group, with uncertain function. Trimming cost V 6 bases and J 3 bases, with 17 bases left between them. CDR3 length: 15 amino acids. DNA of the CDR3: TGTGCCAGCAGCAGCCCCCGAGGCCGCCACTATGGCTACACCTTC. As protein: CASSSPRGRHYGYTF.

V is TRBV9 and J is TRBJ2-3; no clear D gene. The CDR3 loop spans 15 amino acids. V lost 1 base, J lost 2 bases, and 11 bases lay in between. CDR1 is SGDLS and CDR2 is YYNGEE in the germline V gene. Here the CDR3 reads CASSVSISVTDTQYF. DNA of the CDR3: TGTGCCAGCAGCGTATCTATTTCGGTCACAGATACGCAGTATTTT.

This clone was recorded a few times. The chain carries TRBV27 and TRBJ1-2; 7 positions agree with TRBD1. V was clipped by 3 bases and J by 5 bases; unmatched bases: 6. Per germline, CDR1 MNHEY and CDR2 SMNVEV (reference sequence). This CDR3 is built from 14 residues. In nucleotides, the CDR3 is TGTGCCAGCAGTTTCAGGGGGACAATTTATGGCTACACCTTC. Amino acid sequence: CASSFRGTIYGYTF.

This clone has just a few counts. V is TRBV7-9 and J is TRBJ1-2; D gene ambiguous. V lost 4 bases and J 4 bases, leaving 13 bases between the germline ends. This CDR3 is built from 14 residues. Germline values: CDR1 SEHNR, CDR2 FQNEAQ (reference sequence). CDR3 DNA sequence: TGTGCCAGCAGCTCCCGCCAAGCCTCCTATGGCTACACCTTC. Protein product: CASSSRQASYGYTF.

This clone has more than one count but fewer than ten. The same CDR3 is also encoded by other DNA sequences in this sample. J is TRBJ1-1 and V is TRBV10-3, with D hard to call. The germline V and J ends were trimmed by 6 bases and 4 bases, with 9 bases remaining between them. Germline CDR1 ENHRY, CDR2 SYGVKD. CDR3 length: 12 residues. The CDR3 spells CAIRAGGTEAFF. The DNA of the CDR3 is TGTGCCATCAGGGCCGGCGGCACTGAAGCTTTCTTT.

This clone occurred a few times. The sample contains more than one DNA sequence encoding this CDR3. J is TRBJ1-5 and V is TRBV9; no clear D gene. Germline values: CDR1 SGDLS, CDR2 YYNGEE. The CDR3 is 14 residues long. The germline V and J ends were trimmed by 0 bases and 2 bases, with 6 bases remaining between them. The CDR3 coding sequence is TGTGCCAGCAGCGTAGCAGCAGGCAATCAGCCCCAGCATTTT. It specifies CASSVAAGNQPQHF.

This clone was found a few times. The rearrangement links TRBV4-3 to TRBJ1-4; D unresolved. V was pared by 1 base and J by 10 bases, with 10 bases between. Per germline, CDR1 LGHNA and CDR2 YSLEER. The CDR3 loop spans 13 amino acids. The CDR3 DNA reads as TGCGCCAGCAGCCAAGGAGGGTTCGGAAAACTGTTTTTT. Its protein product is CASSQGGFGKLFF.

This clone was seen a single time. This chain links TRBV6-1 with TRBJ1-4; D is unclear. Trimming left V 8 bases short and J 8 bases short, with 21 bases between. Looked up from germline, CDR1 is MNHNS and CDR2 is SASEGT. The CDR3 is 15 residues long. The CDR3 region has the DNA TGTGCCAGCCACATCGGGCCACGGACGCGCGAAAAACTGTTTTTT. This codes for CASHIGPRTREKLFF.

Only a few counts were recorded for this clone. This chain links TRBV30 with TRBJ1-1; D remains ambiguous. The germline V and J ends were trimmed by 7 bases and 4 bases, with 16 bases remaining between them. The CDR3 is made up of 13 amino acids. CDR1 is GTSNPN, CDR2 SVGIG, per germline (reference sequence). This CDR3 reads CASEGRPRTEAFF. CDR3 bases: TGTGCCTCGGAGGGCAGGCCCCGCACTGAAGCTTTCTTT.

CDR3 DNA sequence: TGCGCCAGCAGCTTGGACCCGGGACTAGCAAACGAGCAGTACTTC. This encodes CASSLDPGLANEQYF. J is TRBJ2-7 and V is TRBV5-1; 9 bases fit TRBD2. The CDR3 is 15 amino acids. The V gene's germline CDR1 is SGHRS and CDR2 YFSETQ. J was trimmed by 5 bases and V by 0 bases; bases with no gene match: 6.

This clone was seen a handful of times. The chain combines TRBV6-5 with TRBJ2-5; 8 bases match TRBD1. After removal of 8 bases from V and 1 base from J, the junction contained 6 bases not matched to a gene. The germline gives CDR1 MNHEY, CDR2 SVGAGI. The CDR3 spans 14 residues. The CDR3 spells CASSLDRAQETQYF. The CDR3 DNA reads TGTGCCAGCTCGCTGGACAGGGCCCAAGAGACCCAGTACTTC.

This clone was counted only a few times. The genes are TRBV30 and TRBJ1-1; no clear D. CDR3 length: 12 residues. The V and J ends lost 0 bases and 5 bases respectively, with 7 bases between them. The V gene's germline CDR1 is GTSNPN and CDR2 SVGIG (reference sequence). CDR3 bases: TGTGCCTGGAGTGTGGTCTGGACTGAAGCTTTCTTT. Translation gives CAWSVVWTEAFF.

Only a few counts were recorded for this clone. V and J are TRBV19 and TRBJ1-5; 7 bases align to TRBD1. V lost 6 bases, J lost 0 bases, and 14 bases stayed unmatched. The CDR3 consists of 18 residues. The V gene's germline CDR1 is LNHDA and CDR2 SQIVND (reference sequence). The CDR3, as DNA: TGTGCCAGTAGCAAGGGACAGAAAACGGTATATAGCAATCAGCCCCAGCATTTT. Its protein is CASSKGQKTVYSNQPQHF.